The clone carrying this TCR beta chain has just one count. Trimming cost V 6 bases and J 8 bases, with 23 bases left between them. The CDR3 sequence is 16 residues long. In germline, CDR1 is SGHTA, CDR2 FQGNSA. This sample is drawn from a study of cytomegalovirus exposure and HLA in healthy donors. Separate from the roughly 730-subject first cohort, the 120-subject validation cohort was the one that the donors belonged to. Profiling relied on immunoSEQ multiplex PCR, and the TCRdb table lists in-frame clones only, not all of them. Of some 150,000 clones in the sample, about nine tenths are singletons; the top ten hold roughly 2.7%.

The clonotype originates from a man aged 18 to 29 in good health and CMV-seropositive. The sequenced sample consisted of PBMCs. This chain links TRBV7-2 with TRBJ2-1; no definite D call. In DNA, the CDR3 is TGTGCCAGCAGGGCCGGCGTGTGGGCCGACAAGGATGAGCAGTTCTTC. Protein sequence: CASRAGVWADKDEQFF.